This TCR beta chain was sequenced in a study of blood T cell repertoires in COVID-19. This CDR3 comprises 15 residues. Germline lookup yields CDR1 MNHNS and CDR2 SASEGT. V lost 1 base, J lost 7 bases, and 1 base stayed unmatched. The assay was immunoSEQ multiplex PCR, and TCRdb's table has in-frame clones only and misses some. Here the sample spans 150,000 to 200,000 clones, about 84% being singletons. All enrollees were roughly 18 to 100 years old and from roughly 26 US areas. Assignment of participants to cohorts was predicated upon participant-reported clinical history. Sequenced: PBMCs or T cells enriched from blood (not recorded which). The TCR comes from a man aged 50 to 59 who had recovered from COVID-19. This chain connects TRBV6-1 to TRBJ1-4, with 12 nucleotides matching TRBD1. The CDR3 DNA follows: TGTGCCAGCAGTGAAGGGGGACAGGGGGCTGAAAAACTGTTTTTT. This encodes CASSEGGQGAEKLFF.